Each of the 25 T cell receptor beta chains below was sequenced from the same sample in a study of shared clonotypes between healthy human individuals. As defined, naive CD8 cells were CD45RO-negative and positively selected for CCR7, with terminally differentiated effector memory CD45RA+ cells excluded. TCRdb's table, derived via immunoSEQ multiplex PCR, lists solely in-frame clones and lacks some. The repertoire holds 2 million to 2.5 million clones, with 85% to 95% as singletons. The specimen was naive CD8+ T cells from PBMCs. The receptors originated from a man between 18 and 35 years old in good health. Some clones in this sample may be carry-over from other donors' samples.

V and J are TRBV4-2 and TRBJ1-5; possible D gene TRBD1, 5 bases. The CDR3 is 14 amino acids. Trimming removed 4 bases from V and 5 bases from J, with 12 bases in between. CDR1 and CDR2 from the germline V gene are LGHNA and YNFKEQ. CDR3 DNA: TGTGCCAGCAGCCCCTCCTGGGGGGATCAGCCCCAGCATTTT. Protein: CASSPSWGDQPQHF.

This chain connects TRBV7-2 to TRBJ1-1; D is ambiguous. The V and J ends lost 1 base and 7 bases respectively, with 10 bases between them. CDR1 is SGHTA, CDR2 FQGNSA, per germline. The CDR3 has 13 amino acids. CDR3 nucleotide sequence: TGTGCCAGCAGCTTAGTAGGAGCTGGTGAAGCTTTCTTT. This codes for CASSLVGAGEAFF.

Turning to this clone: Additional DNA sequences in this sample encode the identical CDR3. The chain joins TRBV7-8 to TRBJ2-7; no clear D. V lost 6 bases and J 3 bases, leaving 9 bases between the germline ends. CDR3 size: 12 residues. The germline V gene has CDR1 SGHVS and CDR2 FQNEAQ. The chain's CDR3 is CASSLRIYEQYF. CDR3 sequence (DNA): TGTGCCAGCAGTCTTAGGATCTACGAGCAGTACTTC.

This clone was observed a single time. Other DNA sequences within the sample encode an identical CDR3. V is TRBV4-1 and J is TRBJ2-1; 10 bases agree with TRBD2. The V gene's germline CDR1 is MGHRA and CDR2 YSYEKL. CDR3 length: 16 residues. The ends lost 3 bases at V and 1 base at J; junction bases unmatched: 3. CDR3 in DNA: TGCGCCAGCAGCCACCGGACTAGCGGATCCTACAATGAGCAGTTCTTC. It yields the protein CASSHRTSGSYNEQFF.

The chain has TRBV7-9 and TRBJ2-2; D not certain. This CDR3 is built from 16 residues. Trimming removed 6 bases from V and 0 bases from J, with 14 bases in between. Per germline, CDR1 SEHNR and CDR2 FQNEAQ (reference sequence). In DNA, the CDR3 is TGTGCCAGCAGATTTTCTAGAATCCCGAACACCGGGGAGCTGTTTTTT. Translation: CASRFSRIPNTGELFF.

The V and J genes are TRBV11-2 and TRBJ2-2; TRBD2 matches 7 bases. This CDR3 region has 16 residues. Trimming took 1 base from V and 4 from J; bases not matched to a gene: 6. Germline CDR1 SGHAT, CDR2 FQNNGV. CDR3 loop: CASSLGLAEATGELFF. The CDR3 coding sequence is TGTGCCAGCAGCTTAGGTCTAGCGGAGGCCACCGGGGAGCTGTTTTTT.

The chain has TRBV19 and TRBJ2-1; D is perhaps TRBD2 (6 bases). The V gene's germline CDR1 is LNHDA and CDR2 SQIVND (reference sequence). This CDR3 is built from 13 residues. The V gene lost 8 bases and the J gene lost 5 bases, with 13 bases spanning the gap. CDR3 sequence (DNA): TGTGCCAGTTGTGGCGGGATCAACAATGAGCAGTTCTTC. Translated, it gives CASCGGINNEQFF.

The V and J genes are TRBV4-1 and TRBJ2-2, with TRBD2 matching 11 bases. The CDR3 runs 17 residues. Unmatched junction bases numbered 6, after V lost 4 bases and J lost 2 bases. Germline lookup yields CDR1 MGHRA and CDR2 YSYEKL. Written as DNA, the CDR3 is TGCGCCAGCAGCCGCCTTCTAGCGGGAGGAAACACCGGGGAGCTGTTTTTT. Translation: CASSRLLAGGNTGELFF.

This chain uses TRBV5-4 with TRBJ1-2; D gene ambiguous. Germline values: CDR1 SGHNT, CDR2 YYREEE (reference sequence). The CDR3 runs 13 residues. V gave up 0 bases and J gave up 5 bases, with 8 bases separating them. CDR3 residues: CASSLDGPYGYTF. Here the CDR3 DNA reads TGTGCCAGCAGCTTGGACGGGCCGTATGGCTACACCTTC.

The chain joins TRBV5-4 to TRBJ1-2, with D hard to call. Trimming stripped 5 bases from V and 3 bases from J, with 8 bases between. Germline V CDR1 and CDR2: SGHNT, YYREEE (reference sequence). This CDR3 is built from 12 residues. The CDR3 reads CASSDGYYGYTF. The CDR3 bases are TGTGCCAGCAGTGACGGCTACTATGGCTACACCTTC. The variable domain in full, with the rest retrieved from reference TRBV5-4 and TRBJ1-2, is ETGVTQSPTHLIKTRGQQVTLRCSSQSGHNTVSWYQQALGQGPQFIFQYYREEENGRGNFPPRFSGLQFPNYSSELNVNALELDDSALYLCASSDGYYGYTFGSGTRLTVV.

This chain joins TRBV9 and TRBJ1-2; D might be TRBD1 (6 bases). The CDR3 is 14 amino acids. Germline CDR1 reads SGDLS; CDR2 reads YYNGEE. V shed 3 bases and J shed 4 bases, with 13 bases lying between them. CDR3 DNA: TGTGCCAGCAGCGCGGACAGTGACTTCTATGGCTACACCTTC. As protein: CASSADSDFYGYTF.

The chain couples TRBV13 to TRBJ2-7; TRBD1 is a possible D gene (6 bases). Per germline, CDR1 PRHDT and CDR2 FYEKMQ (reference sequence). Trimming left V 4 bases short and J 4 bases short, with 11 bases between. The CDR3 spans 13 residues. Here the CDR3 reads CASSSYQGYEQYF. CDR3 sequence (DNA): TGTGCCAGCAGCTCCTACCAGGGGTACGAGCAGTACTTC.

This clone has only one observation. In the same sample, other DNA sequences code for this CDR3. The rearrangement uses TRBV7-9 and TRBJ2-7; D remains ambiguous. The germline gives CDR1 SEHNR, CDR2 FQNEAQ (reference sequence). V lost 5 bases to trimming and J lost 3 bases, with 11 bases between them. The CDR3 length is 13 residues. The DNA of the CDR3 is TGTGCCAGCAGCCCCCCCTCTGGCTACGAGCAGTACTTC. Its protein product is CASSPPSGYEQYF.

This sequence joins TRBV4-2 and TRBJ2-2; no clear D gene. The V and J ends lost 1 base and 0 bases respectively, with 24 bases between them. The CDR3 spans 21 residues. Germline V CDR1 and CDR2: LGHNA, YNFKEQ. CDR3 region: CASSQGSFVGVGPTNTGELFF. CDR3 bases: TGTGCCAGCAGCCAAGGGAGTTTCGTTGGGGTCGGCCCCACGAACACCGGGGAGCTGTTTTTT.

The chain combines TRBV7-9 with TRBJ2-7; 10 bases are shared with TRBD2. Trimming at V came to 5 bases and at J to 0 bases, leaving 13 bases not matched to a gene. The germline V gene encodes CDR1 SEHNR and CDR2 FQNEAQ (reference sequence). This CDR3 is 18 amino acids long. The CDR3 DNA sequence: TGTGCCAGCAGCCCCCCGCGACTAGCGGGCGCCCTCTCCTACGAGCAGTACTTC. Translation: CASSPPRLAGALSYEQYF.

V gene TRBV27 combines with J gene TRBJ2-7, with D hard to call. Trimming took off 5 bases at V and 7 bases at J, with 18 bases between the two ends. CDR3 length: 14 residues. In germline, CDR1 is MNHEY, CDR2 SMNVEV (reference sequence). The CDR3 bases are TGTGCCAGCAGTGGAAGGGATCGTCCTCGGGAGCAGTACTTC. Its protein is CASSGRDRPREQYF.

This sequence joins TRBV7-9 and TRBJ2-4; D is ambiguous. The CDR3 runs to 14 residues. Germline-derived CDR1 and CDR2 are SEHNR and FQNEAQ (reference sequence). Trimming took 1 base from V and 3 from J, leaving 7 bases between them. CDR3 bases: TGTGCCAGCAGCTTAGGCGGTATCAAAAACATTCAGTACTTC. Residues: CASSLGGIKNIQYF.

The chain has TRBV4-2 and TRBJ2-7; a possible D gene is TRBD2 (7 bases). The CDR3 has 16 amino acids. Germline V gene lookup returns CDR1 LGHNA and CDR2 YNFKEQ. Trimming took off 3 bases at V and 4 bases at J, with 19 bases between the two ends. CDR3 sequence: CASSHLGGGGLYEQYF. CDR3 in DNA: TGTGCCAGCAGCCACCTTGGGGGAGGGGGGTTATACGAGCAGTACTTC.

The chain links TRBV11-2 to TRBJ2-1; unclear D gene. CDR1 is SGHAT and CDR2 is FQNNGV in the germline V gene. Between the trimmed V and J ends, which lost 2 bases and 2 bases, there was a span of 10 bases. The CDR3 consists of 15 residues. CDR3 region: CASSLSVRTYNEQFF. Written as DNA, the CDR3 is TGTGCCAGCAGCTTAAGTGTACGGACCTACAATGAGCAGTTCTTC.

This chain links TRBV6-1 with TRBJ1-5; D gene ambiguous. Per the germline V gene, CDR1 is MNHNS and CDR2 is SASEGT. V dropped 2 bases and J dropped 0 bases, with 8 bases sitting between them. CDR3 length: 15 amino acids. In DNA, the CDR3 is TGTGCCAGCAGTGAAACGAGGTTTAGCAATCAGCCCCAGCATTTT. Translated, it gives CASSETRFSNQPQHF.

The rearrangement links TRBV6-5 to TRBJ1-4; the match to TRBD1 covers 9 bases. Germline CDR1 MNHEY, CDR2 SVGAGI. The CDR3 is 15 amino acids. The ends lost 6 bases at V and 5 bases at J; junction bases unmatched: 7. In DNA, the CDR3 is TGTGCCAGCAGCGCCCTGACAGGGGGGAATGAAAAACTGTTTTTT. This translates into CASSALTGGNEKLFF.

CDR3 region: CASSLFAGGTDTQYF. In DNA form, the CDR3 reads TGTGCCAGCAGTTTATTTGCGGGAGGCACAGATACGCAGTATTTT. The rearrangement uses TRBV27 and TRBJ2-3; 7 bases agree with TRBD2. The CDR3 length is 15 residues. Per germline, CDR1 MNHEY and CDR2 SMNVEV (reference sequence). V shed 1 base, J shed 1 base, and the junction held 2 bases outside the gene matches.

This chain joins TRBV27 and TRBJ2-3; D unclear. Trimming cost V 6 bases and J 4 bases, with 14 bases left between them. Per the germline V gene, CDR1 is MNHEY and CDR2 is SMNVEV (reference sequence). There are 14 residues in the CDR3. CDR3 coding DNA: TGTGCCAGCAGGCCAGTGGGTTCCGCAGATACGCAGTATTTT. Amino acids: CASRPVGSADTQYF.

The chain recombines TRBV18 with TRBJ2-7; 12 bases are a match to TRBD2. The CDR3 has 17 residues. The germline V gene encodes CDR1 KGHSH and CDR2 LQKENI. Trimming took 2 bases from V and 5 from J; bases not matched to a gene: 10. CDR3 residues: CASSPGPSGRALHEQYF. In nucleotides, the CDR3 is TGTGCCAGCTCACCAGGTCCTAGCGGGAGGGCCCTCCACGAGCAGTACTTC.

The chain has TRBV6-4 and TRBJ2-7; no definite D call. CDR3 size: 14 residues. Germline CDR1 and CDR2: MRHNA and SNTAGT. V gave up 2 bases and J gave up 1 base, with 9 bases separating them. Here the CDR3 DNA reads TGTGCCAGCAGTGACGAGTGGGGTTCCTACGAGCAGTACTTC. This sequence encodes CASSDEWGSYEQYF.